This is a list of T cell receptor beta chains from one sample in a study of blood T cell repertoires in COVID-19. Measured with immunoSEQ multiplex PCR; TCRdb has only the in-frame clones, and not every one. Among 120,000 or so clones listed, 88% were seen once. The sample consisted of peripheral blood. Receptors were obtained from a human donor in a cohort sampled during active COVID-19. Both conserved end residues are part of each CDR3. A D gene is named only where the DNA matches it firmly. The size of a clone is reported for some rows only, either as once, few or many, or as a class for expanded clones.

D gene: TRBD1; V gene: TRBV5-1; clone size: .; J gene: TRBJ2-5; CDR3 protein: CASSLAPGGEETQYF; CDR3 DNA: TGCGCCAGCAGCTTGGCCCCAGGGGGCGAAGAGACCCAGTACTTC
D gene: .; V gene: TRBV5-5; clone size: .; J gene: TRBJ1-1; CDR3 protein: CASTWIGRDTEAFF; CDR3 DNA: TGTGCCAGCACCTGGATCGGCAGGGACACTGAAGCTTTCTTT
D gene: .; V gene: TRBV7-9; clone size: .; J gene: TRBJ1-1; CDR3 protein: CASSRKQGYTEAFF; CDR3 DNA: TGTGCCAGCAGCCGTAAACAGGGATACACTGAAGCTTTCTTT
D gene: .; V gene: TRBV4-2; clone size: .; J gene: TRBJ2-5; CDR3 protein: CASSQDATSGETQYF; CDR3 DNA: TGTGCCAGCAGCCAAGATGCCACTAGTGGAGAGACCCAGTACTTC
D gene: TRBD2; V gene: TRBV4-1; clone size: .; J gene: TRBJ2-3; CDR3 protein: CASSPLAATLDTQYF; CDR3 DNA: TGCGCCAGCAGCCCACTAGCGGCAACCCTAGATACGCAGTATTTT
D gene: TRBD1; V gene: TRBV29-1; clone size: few; J gene: TRBJ2-3; CDR3 protein: CSSVPGQGATDTQYF; CDR3 DNA: TGCAGCAGTGTACCCGGACAGGGGGCGACAGATACGCAGTATTTT
D gene: TRBD1; V gene: TRBV7-8; clone size: .; J gene: TRBJ1-5; CDR3 protein: CASSSDRGLNQPQHF; CDR3 DNA: TGTGCCAGCAGCTCCGACAGGGGACTCAATCAGCCCCAGCATTTT
D gene: TRBD1; V gene: TRBV2; clone size: .; J gene: TRBJ1-4; CDR3 protein: CASTRDRANEKLFF; CDR3 DNA: TGTGCCAGCACTAGGGACAGGGCGAATGAAAAACTGTTTTTT
D gene: .; V gene: TRBV28; clone size: .; J gene: TRBJ2-5; CDR3 protein: CASRAAAIETQYF; CDR3 DNA: TGTGCCAGCAGGGCGGCAGCCATAGAGACCCAGTACTTC
D gene: TRBD2; V gene: TRBV4-1; clone size: .; J gene: TRBJ2-1; CDR3 protein: CASSQADMGLAGGNEQFF; CDR3 DNA: TGCGCCAGCAGCCAAGCTGATATGGGCCTAGCGGGAGGTAATGAGCAGTTCTTC
D gene: TRBD1; V gene: TRBV2; clone size: .; J gene: TRBJ2-7; CDR3 protein: CASKRQGSSYEQYF; CDR3 DNA: TGTGCCAGCAAACGACAGGGGAGCTCCTACGAGCAGTACTTC
D gene: .; V gene: TRBV4-1; clone size: .; J gene: TRBJ2-5; CDR3 protein: CASSLAGKGYPLQETQYF; CDR3 DNA: TGCGCCAGCAGCCTGGCGGGGAAGGGATACCCACTCCAAGAGACCCAGTACTTC
D gene: TRBD2; V gene: TRBV27; clone size: .; J gene: TRBJ2-1; CDR3 protein: CATATSGRPSEQFF; CDR3 DNA: TGTGCCACCGCCACTAGCGGGAGGCCTAGTGAGCAGTTCTTC
D gene: .; V gene: TRBV5-1; clone size: .; J gene: TRBJ2-6; CDR3 protein: CASSLDGLETNVLTF; CDR3 DNA: TGCGCCAGCAGCTTGGACGGCCTAGAGACCAACGTCCTGACTTTC
D gene: TRBD2; V gene: TRBV2; clone size: .; J gene: TRBJ2-2; CDR3 protein: CASRLAGDTGELFF; CDR3 DNA: TGTGCCAGCAGACTAGCGGGAGACACCGGGGAGCTGTTTTTT
D gene: .; V gene: TRBV29-1; clone size: .; J gene: TRBJ1-2; CDR3 protein: CSATLVRRRNYGYTF; CDR3 DNA: TGCAGCGCCACCTTAGTGAGGCGGAGGAACTATGGCTACACCTTC
D gene: TRBD2; V gene: TRBV10-2; clone size: once; J gene: TRBJ2-5; CDR3 protein: CASSGERGYQETQYF; CDR3 DNA: TGCGCCAGCAGTGGGGAGCGGGGGTATCAAGAGACCCAGTACTTC
D gene: .; V gene: TRBV6-2/TRBV6-3; clone size: .; J gene: TRBJ2-3; CDR3 protein: CASSYLKTDTQYF; CDR3 DNA: TGTGCCAGCAGTTACCTTAAAACAGATACGCAGTATTTT
D gene: .; V gene: TRBV4-1; clone size: once; J gene: TRBJ1-2; CDR3 protein: CASSQDGAGTYGYTF; CDR3 DNA: TGCGCCAGCAGCCAAGATGGGGCAGGTACCTATGGCTACACCTTC
D gene: .; V gene: TRBV5-1; clone size: once; J gene: TRBJ2-3; CDR3 protein: CASSPAGASTDTQYF; CDR3 DNA: TGCGCCAGCAGCCCCGCGGGGGCGAGCACAGATACGCAGTATTTT
D gene: TRBD2; V gene: TRBV4-2; clone size: .; J gene: TRBJ2-3; CDR3 protein: CASSQDMAAGGPRVPTQYF; CDR3 DNA: TGTGCCAGCAGCCAAGATATGGCAGCGGGGGGGCCAAGGGTTCCTACGCAGTATTTT
D gene: .; V gene: TRBV15; clone size: .; J gene: TRBJ2-3; CDR3 protein: CATSRDGWTEHTDTQYF; CDR3 DNA: TGTGCCACCAGCAGAGATGGCTGGACAGAACACACAGATACGCAGTATTTT
D gene: .; V gene: TRBV19; clone size: .; J gene: TRBJ1-4; CDR3 protein: CASTYQGSANEKLFF; CDR3 DNA: TGTGCCAGTACCTACCAGGGGTCAGCTAATGAAAAACTGTTTTTT
D gene: TRBD1; V gene: TRBV6-9; clone size: .; J gene: TRBJ1-1; CDR3 protein: CASPSAAGTEEAFF; CDR3 DNA: TGTGCCAGCCCTTCAGCAGCAGGGACAGAAGAAGCTTTCTTT
D gene: TRBD2; V gene: TRBV28; clone size: few; J gene: TRBJ2-7; CDR3 protein: CASSSLAVSSYEQYF; CDR3 DNA: TGTGCCAGCAGTTCTCTAGCGGTTAGCTCCTACGAGCAGTACTTC
D gene: .; V gene: TRBV12-5; clone size: .; J gene: TRBJ1-5; CDR3 protein: CASSISGGGQPQHF; CDR3 DNA: TGTGCTAGTTCCATATCGGGGGGAGGTCAGCCCCAGCATTTT
D gene: .; V gene: TRBV9; clone size: .; J gene: TRBJ1-1; CDR3 protein: CASSTGTGGDEAFF; CDR3 DNA: TGTGCCAGCAGCACCGGGACGGGAGGGGATGAAGCTTTCTTT
D gene: TRBD1; V gene: TRBV6-5; clone size: .; J gene: TRBJ1-4; CDR3 protein: CASSIEGAEKLFF; CDR3 DNA: TGTGCCAGCAGCATTGAGGGGGCAGAAAAACTGTTTTTT
D gene: .; V gene: TRBV7-9; clone size: .; J gene: TRBJ2-3; CDR3 protein: CASSLGLEDTQYF; CDR3 DNA: TGTGCCAGCAGCTTAGGTTTGGAGGATACGCAGTATTTT
D gene: .; V gene: TRBV28; clone size: .; J gene: TRBJ2-4; CDR3 protein: CASSSSRGNIQYF; CDR3 DNA: TGTGCCAGCAGCTCCTCCCGGGGAAACATTCAGTACTTC
D gene: TRBD1; V gene: TRBV11-2; clone size: .; J gene: TRBJ1-2; CDR3 protein: CASSPYRGLGYTF; CDR3 DNA: TGTGCCAGCAGCCCGTACAGGGGACTTGGCTACACCTTC
D gene: .; V gene: TRBV25-1; clone size: .; J gene: TRBJ1-1; CDR3 protein: CASSELGWTSTNTEAFF; CDR3 DNA: TGTGCCAGCAGTGAATTAGGTTGGACAAGTACGAACACTGAAGCTTTCTTT
D gene: TRBD1; V gene: TRBV2; clone size: .; J gene: TRBJ1-2; CDR3 protein: CASRATGGDYGYTF; CDR3 DNA: TGTGCCAGCAGGGCGACAGGGGGCGACTATGGCTACACCTTC
D gene: .; V gene: TRBV24-1; clone size: .; J gene: TRBJ2-3; CDR3 protein: CATSDLATDTQYF; CDR3 DNA: TGTGCCACCAGTGATCTGGCCACAGATACGCAGTATTTT